This paragraph covers one T cell receptor (beta chain) sequence. Germline CDR1 reads SGHTA; CDR2 reads FQGNSA. Trimming removed 5 bases from V and 0 bases from J, with 13 bases in between. CDR3 length equals 15 residues. These data come from a study of blood T cell repertoires in COVID-19. Study background: Sites in the United States, Italy and Spain provided acute and convalescent COVID-19 samples.

Only in-frame clones appear in the TCRdb table, and some are missing; sequencing was by immunoSEQ multiplex PCR. Among about 330,000 clones, roughly 85% were seen once, and the ten largest hold 7.2%. The sequence was obtained from a human donor in a cohort sampled during active COVID-19. V and J are TRBV7-2 and TRBJ1-1; D may be TRBD1 (6 bases). Sequencing was performed on peripheral blood. CDR3 loop: CASSQRAGVNTEAFF. The DNA of the CDR3 is TGTGCCAGCAGCCAAAGGGCAGGGGTGAACACTGAAGCTTTCTTT.